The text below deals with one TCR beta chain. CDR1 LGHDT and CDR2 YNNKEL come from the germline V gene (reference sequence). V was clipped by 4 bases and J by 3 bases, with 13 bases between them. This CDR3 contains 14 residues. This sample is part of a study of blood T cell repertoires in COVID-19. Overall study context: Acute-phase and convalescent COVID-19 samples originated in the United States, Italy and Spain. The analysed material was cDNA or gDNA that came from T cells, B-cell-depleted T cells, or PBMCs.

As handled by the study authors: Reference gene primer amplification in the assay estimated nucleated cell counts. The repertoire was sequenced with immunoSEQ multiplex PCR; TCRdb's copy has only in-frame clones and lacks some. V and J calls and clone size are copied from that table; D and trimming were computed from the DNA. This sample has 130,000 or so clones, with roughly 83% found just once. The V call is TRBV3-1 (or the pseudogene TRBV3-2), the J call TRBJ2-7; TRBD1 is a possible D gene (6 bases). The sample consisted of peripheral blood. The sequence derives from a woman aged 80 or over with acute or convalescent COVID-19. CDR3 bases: TGTGCCAGCAGCCGGACAGTTAGTGGCTACGAGCAGTACTTC. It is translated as CASSRTVSGYEQYF.